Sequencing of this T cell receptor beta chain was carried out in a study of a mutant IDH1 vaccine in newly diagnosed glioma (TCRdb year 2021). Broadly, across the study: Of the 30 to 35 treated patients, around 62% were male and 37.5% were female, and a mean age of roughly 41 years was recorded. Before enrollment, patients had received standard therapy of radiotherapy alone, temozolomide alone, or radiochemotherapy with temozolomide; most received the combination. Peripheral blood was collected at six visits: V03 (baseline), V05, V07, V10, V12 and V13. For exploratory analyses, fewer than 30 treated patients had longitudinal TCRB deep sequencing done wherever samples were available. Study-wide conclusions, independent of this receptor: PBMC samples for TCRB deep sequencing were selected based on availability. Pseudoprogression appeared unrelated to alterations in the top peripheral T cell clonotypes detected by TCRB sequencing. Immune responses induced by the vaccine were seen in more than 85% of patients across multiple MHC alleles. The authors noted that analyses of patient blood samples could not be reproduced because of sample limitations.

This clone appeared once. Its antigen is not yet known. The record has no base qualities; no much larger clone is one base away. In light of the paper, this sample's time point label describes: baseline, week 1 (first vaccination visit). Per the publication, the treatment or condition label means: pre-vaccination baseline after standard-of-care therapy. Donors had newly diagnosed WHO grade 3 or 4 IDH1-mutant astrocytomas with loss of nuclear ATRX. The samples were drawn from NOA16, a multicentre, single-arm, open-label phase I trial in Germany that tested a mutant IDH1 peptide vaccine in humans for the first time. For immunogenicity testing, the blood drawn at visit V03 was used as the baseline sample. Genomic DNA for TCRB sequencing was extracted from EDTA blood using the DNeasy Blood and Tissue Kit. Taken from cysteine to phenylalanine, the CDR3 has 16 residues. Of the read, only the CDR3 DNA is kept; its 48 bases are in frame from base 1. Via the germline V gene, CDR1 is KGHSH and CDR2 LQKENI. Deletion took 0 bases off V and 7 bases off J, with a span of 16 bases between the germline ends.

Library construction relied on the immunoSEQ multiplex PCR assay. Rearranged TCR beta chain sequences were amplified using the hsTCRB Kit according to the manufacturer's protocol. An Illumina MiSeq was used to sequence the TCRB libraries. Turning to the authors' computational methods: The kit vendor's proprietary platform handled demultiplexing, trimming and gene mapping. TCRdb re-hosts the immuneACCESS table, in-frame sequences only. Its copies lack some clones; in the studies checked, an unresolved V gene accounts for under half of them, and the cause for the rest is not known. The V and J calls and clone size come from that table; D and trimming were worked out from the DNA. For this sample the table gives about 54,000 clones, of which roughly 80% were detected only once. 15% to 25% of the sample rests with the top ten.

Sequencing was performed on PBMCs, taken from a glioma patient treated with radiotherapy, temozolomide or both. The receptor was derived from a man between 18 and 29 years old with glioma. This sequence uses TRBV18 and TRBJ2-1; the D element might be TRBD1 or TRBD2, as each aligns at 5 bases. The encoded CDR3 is CASSPPWGDRANEQFF. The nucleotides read TGTGCCAGCTCACCACCGTGGGGAGACAGAGCGAATGAGCAGTTCTTC.